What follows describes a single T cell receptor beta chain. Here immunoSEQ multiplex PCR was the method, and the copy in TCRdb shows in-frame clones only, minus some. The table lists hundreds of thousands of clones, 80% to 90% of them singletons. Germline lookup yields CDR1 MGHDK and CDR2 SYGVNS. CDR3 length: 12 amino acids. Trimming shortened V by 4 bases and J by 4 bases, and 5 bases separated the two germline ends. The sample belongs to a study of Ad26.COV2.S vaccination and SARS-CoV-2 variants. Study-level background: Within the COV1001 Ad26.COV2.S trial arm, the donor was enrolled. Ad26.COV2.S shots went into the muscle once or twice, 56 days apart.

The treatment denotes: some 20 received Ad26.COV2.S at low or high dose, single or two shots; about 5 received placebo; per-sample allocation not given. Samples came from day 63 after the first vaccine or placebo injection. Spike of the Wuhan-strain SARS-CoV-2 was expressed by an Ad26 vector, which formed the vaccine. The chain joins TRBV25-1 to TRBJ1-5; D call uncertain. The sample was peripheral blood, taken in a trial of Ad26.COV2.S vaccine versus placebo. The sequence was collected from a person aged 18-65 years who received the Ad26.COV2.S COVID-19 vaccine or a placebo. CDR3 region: CASSAQNQPQHF. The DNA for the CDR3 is TGTGCCAGCAGTGCCCAAAATCAGCCCCAGCATTTT.